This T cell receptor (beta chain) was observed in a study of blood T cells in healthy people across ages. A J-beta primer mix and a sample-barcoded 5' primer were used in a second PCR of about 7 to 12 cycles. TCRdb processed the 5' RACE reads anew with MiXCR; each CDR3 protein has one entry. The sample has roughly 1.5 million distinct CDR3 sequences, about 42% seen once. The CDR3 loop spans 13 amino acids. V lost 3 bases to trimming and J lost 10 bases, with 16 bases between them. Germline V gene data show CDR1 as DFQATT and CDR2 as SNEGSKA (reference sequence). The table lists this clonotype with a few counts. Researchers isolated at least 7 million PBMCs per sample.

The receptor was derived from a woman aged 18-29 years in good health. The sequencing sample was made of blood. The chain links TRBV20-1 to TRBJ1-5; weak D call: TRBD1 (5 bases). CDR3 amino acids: CSASAGTVGPQHF. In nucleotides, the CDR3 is TGCAGTGCTAGTGCAGGGACCGTCGGTCCCCAGCATTTT.